This T cell receptor beta chain was observed in a study of tumor and adjacent non-tumor tissue in lung cancer. Study context: Around 4 million productive TCRbeta reads were obtained per sample on average.

The library came from three nested PCR rounds adapted from ARM-PCR protocols. TCRdb reprocessed the multiplex PCR reads with MiXCR, giving one entry per CDR3 protein. Here the sample spans some 66,000 distinct CDR3 sequences, around 61% being singletons. With respect to this clonotype: This clone may be a read error of a much larger clone one base away.

This sample's RNA came from whole unsorted tissue. This non-tumor lung sample came from over 3 cm beyond the tumor edge. This CDR3 contains 14 residues. The specimen sequenced was distant non-tumor lung tissue. The TCR originated in a man between 70 and 80 years old with non-small cell lung cancer. The chain employs TRBV12-3 or TRBV12-4 and TRBJ2-7; either TRBD1 or TRBD2 may supply D (5 bases each). The chain's CDR3 is CANSLKGTSYEQYF. The CDR3 DNA follows: TGTGCCAACAGTTTAAAGGGGACCTCCTACGAGCAGTACTTC.